What follows are 16 T cell receptor beta chains derived from one specimen sequenced in a study of T cells in Graves' hyperthyroidism and ophthalmopathy. It was RNA transcripts that yielded the amplified TCR beta CDR3 regions. During a first-round RT-PCR of the TCR CDR3, the HTBI primer set was used. TCRdb reanalysed the multiplex PCR reads using MiXCR and keeps one entry per CDR3 protein. Seen here are approximately 700,000 distinct CDR3 sequences, about 16% observed once, and the top ten hold under 10%. Sequencing was done on a sample of blood. The receptors were gathered from a man between 18 and 35 years old with Graves' hyperthyroidism.

The chain combines TRBV30 with TRBJ2-1; the match to TRBD2 covers 10 bases. This CDR3 has 14 residues. With V trimmed by 8 bases and J by 5 bases, 9 bases remained unmatched. Germline lookup yields CDR1 GTSNPN and CDR2 SVGIG (reference sequence). In DNA form, the CDR3 reads TGTGCCGGCAAACCGGGACTAGCGAACAATGAGCAGTTCTTC. This gives the protein CAGKPGLANNEQFF.

Ten or more counts support this clonotype. This sequence joins TRBV30 and TRBJ2-6, with TRBD1 matching over 7 bases. The CDR3 runs to 13 residues. Germline V gives CDR1 GTSNPN, CDR2 SVGIG (reference sequence). V shed 3 bases and J 8 bases; nucleotides not matched to a gene: 4. The CDR3 loop reads CAWSRQGPNVLTF. CDR3 nucleotides: TGTGCCTGGAGCCGACAGGGCCCCAACGTCCTGACTTTC.

The V call is TRBV10-3, the J call TRBJ2-3, with 10 positions matching TRBD2. This CDR3 has 15 residues. Germline V gives CDR1 ENHRY, CDR2 SYGVKD. The V segment lost 5 bases and the J segment 3 bases; nucleotides outside the gene matches: 5. The CDR3 DNA reads as TGTGCCATCAGTCGGCTAGCGGGAGAAACAGATACGCAGTATTTT. As protein: CAISRLAGETDTQYF.

This clonotype showed up many times. The chain employs TRBV28 and TRBJ1-1, with unresolved D. The germline V gene has CDR1 MDHEN and CDR2 SYDVKM. The V end was cut by 7 bases, the J end by 3 bases, with 15 bases between. This CDR3 has 14 amino acids. The CDR3 bases are TGTGCCAGCACCGGACGGCGAACGGACACTGAAGCTTTCTTT. Encoded protein: CASTGRRTDTEAFF.

The sample holds a few counts of this clonotype. This chain connects TRBV30 to TRBJ2-7, with 8 bases matching TRBD1. This CDR3 comprises 15 residues. Trimming at V came to 5 bases and at J to 0 bases, leaving 9 bases not matched to a gene. Germline-derived CDR1 and CDR2 are GTSNPN and SVGIG (reference sequence). DNA of the CDR3: TGTGCCTGGGGCTTAGGGACAGGAACCTCCTACGAGCAGTACTTC. Amino acid sequence: CAWGLGTGTSYEQYF. The full variable domain, with the rest looked up from reference TRBV30 and TRBJ2-7, is SQTIHQWPATLVQPVGSPLSLECTVEGTSNPNLYWYRQAAGRGLQLLFYSVGIGQISSEVPQNLSASRPQDRQFILSSKKLLLSDSGFYLCAWGLGTGTSYEQYFGPGTRLTVT.

This clonotype was recorded at least ten times. This chain connects TRBV6-1 to TRBJ1-5, with 7 positions matching TRBD1. This CDR3 region has 14 residues. Germline-derived CDR1 and CDR2 are MNHNS and SASEGT. V was clipped by 5 bases and J by 3 bases; unmatched bases: 4. The CDR3 DNA reads as TGTGCCAGCAGTTTCACAGGGGCCAATCAGCCCCAGCATTTT. Residues: CASSFTGANQPQHF.

There are many counts of this clonotype. The CDR3 DNA reads TGCAGCGTTCAAAACGGGGTAGTTAGCTCCTACGAGCAGTACTTC. Translated, it gives CSVQNGVVSSYEQYF. The chain has TRBV29-1 and TRBJ2-7, with a weak D call TRBD2 (5 bases). Germline V gives CDR1 SQVTM, CDR2 ANQGSEA. The CDR3 is 15 residues long. The germline V and J ends were trimmed by 5 bases and 0 bases, with 17 bases remaining between them.

The chain carries TRBV29-1 and TRBJ2-7; no reliable D call. Germline V gene sequence: CDR1 SQVTM, CDR2 ANQGSEA. The CDR3 loop spans 13 amino acids. V lost 4 bases and J lost 4, with 14 bases in between. The CDR3 DNA reads TGCAGCGTTGTTGGTGGTTCGGGTTACGAGCAGTACTTC. Amino acid sequence: CSVVGGSGYEQYF.

This clonotype was observed many times. The chain uses TRBV18 and TRBJ2-1, with D maybe TRBD2 (6 bases). The CDR3 loop spans 14 amino acids. Per germline, CDR1 KGHSH and CDR2 LQKENI. V was cut by 6 bases and J by 3 bases, with 12 bases left in between. In DNA, the CDR3 is TGTGCCAGCTCTTTGGAGGGCCTCTACAATGAGCAGTTCTTC. This translates into CASSLEGLYNEQFF. The whole variable domain, filled in from reference TRBV18 and TRBJ2-1, reads NAGVMQNPRHLVRRRGQEARLRCSPMKGHSHVYWYRQLPEEGLKFMVYLQKENIIDESGMPKERFSAEFPKEGPSILRIQQVVRGDSAAYFCASSLEGLYNEQFFGPGTRLTVL.

The chain combines TRBV6-1 with TRBJ2-1; maybe TRBD1 (7 bases). The CDR3 is 17 amino acids. V dropped 6 bases and J dropped 7 bases, with 25 bases sitting between them. The germline V gene encodes CDR1 MNHNS and CDR2 SASEGT. CDR3 sequence: CASRTRQGGLSGNEQFF. CDR3 in DNA: TGTGCCAGCAGGACGCGACAGGGAGGTCTGTCAGGAAATGAGCAGTTCTTC.

The genes are TRBV3-1 and TRBJ1-5; D is perhaps TRBD1 (6 bases). The CDR3 covers 15 residues. V lost 4 bases, J lost 5 bases, and 15 bases lay in between. Germline CDR1 is LGHDT and CDR2 is YNNKEL (reference sequence). The CDR3 sequence: CASSLTRDTYQPQHF. DNA for the CDR3: TGTGCCAGCAGCCTTACTCGGGACACCTATCAGCCCCAGCATTTT.

This clonotype occurred many times. This sequence joins TRBV5-5 and TRBJ1-1, with D perhaps matching TRBD1 (5 bases). Trimming shortened V by 3 bases and J by 1 base, and 7 bases separated the two germline ends. The CDR3 has 13 residues. Per germline, CDR1 SGHKS and CDR2 YYEKEE (reference sequence). The CDR3 region is CASSWGRNTEAFF. DNA for the CDR3: TGTGCCAGCAGCTGGGGGAGGAACACTGAAGCTTTCTTT. Supplemented by reference TRBV5-5 and TRBJ1-1, the full variable domain reads DAGVTQSPTHLIKTRGQQVTLRCSPISGHKSVSWYQQVLGQGPQFIFQYYEKEERGRGNFPDRFSARQFPNYSSELNVNALLLGDSALYLCASSWGRNTEAFFGQGTRLTVV.

The rearrangement links TRBV7-9 to TRBJ2-5; 7 bases match TRBD2. The CDR3 spans 16 residues. V was pared by 3 bases and J by 5 bases, with 12 bases of the junction left unmatched. Germline CDR1 SEHNR, CDR2 FQNEAQ (reference sequence). As DNA, the CDR3 is TGTGCCAGCAGCTTCGATGCGACTAGCTGGTCGGAGACCCAGTACTTC. This gives the protein CASSFDATSWSETQYF. Using reference TRBV7-9 and TRBJ2-5 for the parts outside the CDR3, the full variable domain is DTGVSQNPRHKITKRGQNVTFRCDPISEHNRLYWYRQTLGQGPEFLTYFQNEAQLEKSRLLSDRFSAERPKGSFSTLEIQRTEQGDSAMYLCASSFDATSWSETQYFGPGTRLLVL.

The table lists this clonotype with many counts. J is TRBJ2-7 and V is TRBV15; TRBD1 matches at 7 bases. Germline V gene data show CDR1 as LNHNV and CDR2 as YYDKDF (reference sequence). Trimming removed 1 base from V and 7 bases from J; junction bases left unmatched: 10. This CDR3 contains 15 residues. The chain's CDR3 is CATSRVNRGEGEQYF. DNA for the CDR3: TGTGCCACCAGCAGAGTAAACAGGGGTGAAGGGGAGCAGTACTTC.

This clonotype appeared many times. V is TRBV11-2 and J is TRBJ2-3; D call uncertain. This CDR3 is 12 amino acids long. Germline V CDR1 and CDR2: SGHAT, FQNNGV. The V end was cut by 5 bases, the J end by 5 bases, with 8 bases between. The CDR3 loop is CASSGWLDTQYF. The CDR3 region has the DNA TGTGCCAGCAGCGGTTGGTTAGATACGCAGTATTTT.

V is TRBV9 and J is TRBJ1-3; D is uncertain. In germline, CDR1 is SGDLS, CDR2 YYNGEE. V was clipped by 4 bases and J by 3 bases, with 8 bases between them. This CDR3 comprises 13 residues. The CDR3: CASSSHNGNTIYF. The CDR3, as DNA: TGTGCCAGCAGCTCTCACAATGGAAACACCATATATTTT.